The entry below gives a single T cell receptor (beta chain) sequence along with its context. These data come from a study of cytomegalovirus exposure and HLA in healthy donors. The CDR3 runs 14 residues. Germline-derived CDR1 and CDR2 are LNHNV and YYDKDF (reference sequence). V lost 2 bases, J lost 8 bases, and 13 bases lay in between. This PCR relied on a set of 60 Vbeta primers and 13 Jbeta primers. The protocol was immunoSEQ multiplex PCR, while the TCRdb copy is restricted to in-frame clones and leaves out a portion. The table records 100,000 to 150,000 clones, approximately 80% of them present only once.

The clonotype comes from a girl aged 2 to 9 in good health and CMV-seronegative. Sequencing used PBMCs. The chain uses TRBV15 and TRBJ2-1, with D possibly being TRBD2 (5 bases). CDR3 amino acids: CATSRRYLADEQFF. CDR3 sequence (DNA): TGTGCCACCAGCAGACGCTACCTAGCAGATGAGCAGTTCTTC.